The clone carrying this T cell receptor beta chain was observed a single time. Clones were sequenced by immunoSEQ multiplex PCR, and TCRdb holds only the in-frame ones, with some missing. Among about 160,000 clones, about 85% were seen once, and the ten largest hold nearly 8%. This sample was included in a study of blood T cell repertoires in COVID-19. V lost 2 bases to trimming and J lost 4 bases; unmatched junction nucleotides: 4. In germline, CDR1 is MNHEY, CDR2 SVGAGI. The CDR3 extends over 16 amino acids. J is TRBJ2-2 and V is TRBV6-5; 10 bases align to TRBD1. The source is a woman aged 50 to 60 who had recovered from COVID-19. The sample taken for sequencing was PBMCs or T cells enriched from blood (not recorded which). For the CDR3, the DNA is TGTGCCAGCAGTTACGACAGGGGGCTGGGCACCGGGGAGCTGTTTTTT. Its protein product is CASSYDRGLGTGELFF.